This is a list of T cell receptor beta chains from one sample in a study of T cell responses to AZD1222 COVID-19 vaccine. The protocol was immunoSEQ multiplex PCR, while the TCRdb copy is restricted to in-frame clones and leaves out a portion. Found here are about 140,000 clones, about 92% of them singletons; the top ten hold roughly 3.5%. This specimen was peripheral blood, taken 28 days after the second AZD1222 dose. These receptors all stem from an adult who received the AZD1222 COVID-19 vaccine. The CDR3 runs from the conserved cysteine through the conserved F or W. D genes are given only for firm matches. Part of the rows lack a size; the others show once, few, many or a class for expanded clones.

CDR3: CASRSEGETQYF
DNA: TGTGCCAGCAGATCGGAGGGAGAGACCCAGTACTTC
V: TRBV2
J: TRBJ2-5
D: NA
size: NA

CDR3: CASSAKGYNEQFF
DNA: TGTGCCAGCAGCGCGAAGGGGTACAATGAGCAGTTCTTC
V: TRBV7-9
J: TRBJ2-1
D: NA
size: NA

CDR3: CASSPQSQGALRGYTF
DNA: TGTGCCAGCTCACCACAATCACAGGGGGCGCTTCGGGGCTACACCTTC
V: TRBV18
J: TRBJ1-2
D: TRBD1
size: NA

CDR3: CASSQESYGQRVETQYF
DNA: TGCGCCAGCAGCCAAGAAAGTTACGGACAGCGGGTAGAGACCCAGTACTTC
V: TRBV4-3
J: TRBJ2-5
D: NA
size: once

CDR3: CASRYGGAKNIQYF
DNA: TGTGCCAGTAGATATGGGGGGGCCAAAAACATTCAGTACTTC
V: TRBV19
J: TRBJ2-4
D: NA
size: NA

CDR3: CASSRAGGPYTGELFF
DNA: TGTGCCAGCAGCCGAGCGGGAGGGCCGTACACCGGGGAGCTGTTTTTT
V: TRBV7-3
J: TRBJ2-2
D: TRBD2
size: once

CDR3: CSADGAEQFF
DNA: TGCAGTGCTGACGGGGCTGAGCAGTTCTTC
V: TRBV20-1
J: TRBJ2-1
D: NA
size: NA

CDR3: CASSELGQGEEKLFF
DNA: TGTGCCAGCAGTGAACTCGGACAGGGCGAGGAAAAACTGTTTTTT
V: TRBV25-1
J: TRBJ1-4
D: TRBD1
size: NA

CDR3: CASSQDLEGFEETQYF
DNA: TGCGCCAGCAGCCAAGATTTGGAAGGATTTGAAGAGACCCAGTACTTC
V: TRBV4-3
J: TRBJ2-5
D: NA
size: NA

CDR3: CASRPSGRYQPQHF
DNA: TGTGCCAGCAGACCCAGCGGACGCTATCAGCCCCAGCATTTT
V: TRBV6-5
J: TRBJ1-5
D: NA
size: NA

CDR3: CASSFAQAGNEQFF
DNA: TGTGCCAGCAGTTTTGCACAAGCGGGTAATGAGCAGTTCTTC
V: TRBV27
J: TRBJ2-1
D: NA
size: NA

CDR3: CASSQDPGLGNTIYF
DNA: TGTGCCAGCAGCCAAGATCCAGGGTTAGGAAACACCATATATTTT
V: TRBV3-1/TRBV3-2
J: TRBJ1-3
D: NA
size: NA

CDR3: CSASSDRLYGYTF
DNA: TGCAGTGCTAGTAGTGACAGACTATATGGCTACACCTTC
V: TRBV20-1
J: TRBJ1-2
D: NA
size: NA

CDR3: CAWSSGTALFDEQFF
DNA: TGTGCCTGGAGTTCCGGGACCGCGTTGTTTGATGAGCAGTTCTTC
V: TRBV30
J: TRBJ2-1
D: NA
size: NA

CDR3: CASSLTGARGYTF
DNA: TGTGCCAGCAGTTTAACGGGGGCGCGGGGCTACACCTTC
V: TRBV6-5
J: TRBJ1-2
D: NA
size: NA

CDR3: CASSEAIPGGAGNQPQHF
DNA: TGTGCCAGCAGTGAAGCGATCCCGGGGGGGGCGGGTAATCAGCCCCAGCATTTT
V: TRBV2
J: TRBJ1-5
D: NA
size: NA

CDR3: CASKGAGYTDTQYF
DNA: TGCGCCAGCAAGGGGGCAGGTTACACAGATACGCAGTATTTT
V: TRBV5-1
J: TRBJ2-3
D: TRBD1
size: NA

CDR3: CASRTRGSSYNEQFF
DNA: TGCGCCAGCAGGACGAGGGGGTCCTCCTACAATGAGCAGTTCTTC
V: TRBV4-1
J: TRBJ2-1
D: NA
size: NA

CDR3: CASSLAGAGGYEQYF
DNA: TGTGCCAGCAGCTTGGCCGGCGCGGGAGGGTACGAGCAGTACTTC
V: TRBV5-5
J: TRBJ2-7
D: TRBD2
size: few

CDR3: CASSLGRGDQPQHF
DNA: TGTGCCAGCAGCTTAGGTCGGGGGGATCAGCCCCAGCATTTT
V: TRBV13
J: TRBJ1-5
D: NA
size: NA

CDR3: CASSKQGANEQYF
DNA: TGTGCCAGTTCCAAACAGGGAGCGAACGAGCAGTACTTC
V: TRBV27
J: TRBJ2-7
D: NA
size: NA

CDR3: CARDQGGTEAFF
DNA: TGTGCCAGAGACCAGGGGGGGACTGAAGCTTTCTTT
V: TRBV2
J: TRBJ1-1
D: TRBD1
size: NA

CDR3: CASSPGQGHEQYF
DNA: TGTGCCAGCTCACCGGGACAGGGCCACGAGCAGTACTTC
V: TRBV18
J: TRBJ2-7
D: TRBD1
size: NA

CDR3: CASSPGVGYTF
DNA: TGTGCCAGCAGCCCAGGGGTGGGCTACACCTTC
V: TRBV7-9
J: TRBJ1-2
D: NA
size: NA

CDR3: CASSRRGSGSFGGELFF
DNA: TGTGCCAGCAGCCGGAGGGGCAGCGGGAGCTTTGGCGGGGAGCTGTTTTTT
V: TRBV11-2
J: TRBJ2-2
D: TRBD2
size: NA

CDR3: CASSSGFRGNEQFF
DNA: TGTGCCAGCAGCTCGGGGTTTAGGGGAAATGAGCAGTTCTTC
V: TRBV5-8
J: TRBJ2-1
D: NA
size: NA

CDR3: CAWSPLGQGNQPQHF
DNA: TGTGCCTGGAGTCCATTGGGTCAGGGCAATCAGCCCCAGCATTTT
V: TRBV30
J: TRBJ1-5
D: NA
size: NA

CDR3: CASSIGGAHGQPQHF
DNA: TGTGCCAGTAGTATCGGGGGGGCCCATGGTCAGCCCCAGCATTTT
V: TRBV19
J: TRBJ1-5
D: NA
size: NA

CDR3: CASSLGQGQNIQYF
DNA: TGTGCCAGCAGTTTGGGACAGGGCCAAAACATTCAGTACTTC
V: TRBV27
J: TRBJ2-4
D: TRBD1
size: NA

CDR3: CAISGTGPTPLHF
DNA: TGTGCCATCAGTGGGACAGGGCCAACACCCCTCCACTTT
V: TRBV10-3
J: TRBJ1-6
D: TRBD1
size: NA

CDR3: CAISESEREGEQFF
DNA: TGTGCCATCAGTGAGTCGGAGCGGGAGGGTGAGCAGTTCTTC
V: TRBV10-3
J: TRBJ2-1
D: TRBD2
size: NA

CDR3: CAIRPGRPNTGELFF
DNA: TGTGCCATTCGCCCAGGGCGTCCGAACACCGGGGAGCTGTTTTTT
V: TRBV21-1
J: TRBJ2-2
D: NA
size: NA

CDR3: CASTRGGLKETQYF
DNA: TGCGCCAGCACCCGGGGGGGGCTAAAAGAGACCCAGTACTTC
V: TRBV5-1
J: TRBJ2-5
D: TRBD2
size: NA

CDR3: CASSWDLGDTQYF
DNA: TGCGCCAGCAGCTGGGACCTCGGGGATACGCAGTATTTT
V: TRBV5-1
J: TRBJ2-3
D: NA
size: NA

CDR3: CASSSGQGGEKLFF
DNA: TGCGCCAGCAGTTCGGGACAGGGAGGTGAAAAACTGTTTTTT
V: TRBV10-1
J: TRBJ1-4
D: TRBD1
size: NA

CDR3: CASSLVGGDNSPLHF
DNA: TGCGCCAGCAGCTTGGTTGGAGGGGATAATTCACCCCTCCACTTT
V: TRBV5-1
J: TRBJ1-6
D: NA
size: NA

CDR3: CASNTRFSEAFF
DNA: TGTGCCAGCAATACCAGGTTTTCTGAAGCTTTCTTT
V: TRBV6-5
J: TRBJ1-1
D: NA
size: NA

CDR3: CSAIPGQLNTEAFF
DNA: TGCAGCGCTATACCGGGACAACTAAACACTGAAGCTTTCTTT
V: TRBV29-1
J: TRBJ1-1
D: NA
size: NA

CDR3: CAWSVGWGLDTEAFF
DNA: TGTGCCTGGAGTGTAGGCTGGGGGCTCGACACTGAAGCTTTCTTT
V: TRBV30
J: TRBJ1-1
D: NA
size: NA

CDR3: CASSFGNSPLHF
DNA: TGTGCCAGCAGTTTCGGGAATTCACCCCTCCACTTT
V: TRBV28
J: TRBJ1-6
D: NA
size: NA